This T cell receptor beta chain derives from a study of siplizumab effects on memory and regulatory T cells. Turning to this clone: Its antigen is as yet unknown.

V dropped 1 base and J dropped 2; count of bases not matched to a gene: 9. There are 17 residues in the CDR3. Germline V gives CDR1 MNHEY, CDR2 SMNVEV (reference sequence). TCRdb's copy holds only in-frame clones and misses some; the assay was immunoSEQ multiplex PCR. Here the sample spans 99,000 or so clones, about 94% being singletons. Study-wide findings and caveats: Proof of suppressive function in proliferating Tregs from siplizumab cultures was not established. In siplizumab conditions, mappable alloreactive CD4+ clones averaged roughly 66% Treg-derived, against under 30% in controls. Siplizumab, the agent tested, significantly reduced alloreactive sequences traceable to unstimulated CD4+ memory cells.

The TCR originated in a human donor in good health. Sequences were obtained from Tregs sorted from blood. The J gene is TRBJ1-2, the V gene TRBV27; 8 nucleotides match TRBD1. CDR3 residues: CASSLLGQGRSNYGYTF. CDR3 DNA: TGTGCCAGCAGTTTATTAGGACAGGGTAGATCCAACTATGGCTACACCTTC.